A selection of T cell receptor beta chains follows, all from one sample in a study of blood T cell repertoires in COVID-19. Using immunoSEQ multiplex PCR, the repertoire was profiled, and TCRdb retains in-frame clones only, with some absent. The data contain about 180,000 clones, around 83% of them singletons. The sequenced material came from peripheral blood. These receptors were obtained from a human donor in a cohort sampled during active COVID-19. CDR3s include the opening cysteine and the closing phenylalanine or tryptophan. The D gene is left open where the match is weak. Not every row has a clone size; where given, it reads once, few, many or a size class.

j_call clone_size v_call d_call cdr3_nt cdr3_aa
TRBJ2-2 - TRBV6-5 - TGTGCCAGCAGTTACTCGGGTCCCGAGCGGAGGGGGGAGCTGTTTTTT CASSYSGPERRGELFF
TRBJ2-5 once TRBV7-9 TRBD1 TGTGCCAGCAGCTTAGTGGGAACAGGGGGCCGGGAGACCCAGTACTTC CASSLVGTGGRETQYF
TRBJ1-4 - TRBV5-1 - TGCGCCAGCAGCTTGCCCCCTGTTGAAAAACTGTTTTTT CASSLPPVEKLFF
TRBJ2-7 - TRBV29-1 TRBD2 TGCAGCGTTTGGGGACTAGCAGCTGAGCAGTACTTC CSVWGLAAEQYF
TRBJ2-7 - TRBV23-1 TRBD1 TGCGCCAGCAGCGTTAAAGGGGGACAGGGGCCCCACGAGCAGTACTTC CASSVKGGQGPHEQYF
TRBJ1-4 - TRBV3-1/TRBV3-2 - TGTGCCAGCAGCCAACTCCGGGACACTAATAATGAAAAACTGTTTTTT CASSQLRDTNNEKLFF
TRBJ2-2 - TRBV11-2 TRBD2 TGTGCCAGCAGCCCAACTAGCGGGTCACGCACCGGGGAGCTGTTTTTT CASSPTSGSRTGELFF
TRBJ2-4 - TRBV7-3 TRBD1 TGTGCCAGCAGCCCCCACCGAGGGGGCAGTGGAAACATTCAGTACTTC CASSPHRGGSGNIQYF
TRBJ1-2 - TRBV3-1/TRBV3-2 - TGTGCCAGCAGCCAAGTGAGGAACTATGGCTACACCTTC CASSQVRNYGYTF
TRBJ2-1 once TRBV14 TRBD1 TGTGCCAGCAGCCAGACAGGGGGCATTGAGCAGTTCTTC CASSQTGGIEQFF
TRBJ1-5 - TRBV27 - TGTGCCAGCAGTCCAGGGGTTCAACAGCCCCAGCATTTT CASSPGVQQPQHF
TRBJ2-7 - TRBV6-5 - TGTGCCAGCGAGGGCGGGCAGGAAGGCTACGAGCAGTACTTC CASEGGQEGYEQYF
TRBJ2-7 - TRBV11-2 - TGTGCCAGCAGCTTAGTACTAGTTGGGGAGCAGTACTTC CASSLVLVGEQYF
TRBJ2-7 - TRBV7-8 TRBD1 TGTGCCAGCAGCTCGAGCGCTAAGGGAGACAGGGAACCCTACGAGCAGTACTTC CASSSSAKGDREPYEQYF
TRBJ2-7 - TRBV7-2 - TGTGCCAGCAGCTTACCGGCAGCGGGCCAGGACGTCGAGCAGTACTTC CASSLPAAGQDVEQYF
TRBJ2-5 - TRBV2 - TGTGCCAGCACCCCGGGATTGCGAGAGACCCAGTACTTC CASTPGLRETQYF
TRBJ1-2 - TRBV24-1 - TGTGCCACCAGTGACGAGACAGTTAACTATGGCTACACCTTC CATSDETVNYGYTF
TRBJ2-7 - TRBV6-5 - TGTGCCAGCAGTTACTCGTGGCGGACAATCTACGAGCAGTACTTC CASSYSWRTIYEQYF
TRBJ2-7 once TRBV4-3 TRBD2 TGCGCCAGCAGCCAAGGACTAGCGGTCTACGAGCAGTACTTC CASSQGLAVYEQYF
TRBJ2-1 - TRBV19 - TGTGCCAGTAGTATAGCGCAGGGGCTTACCTACAATGAGCAGTTCTTC CASSIAQGLTYNEQFF
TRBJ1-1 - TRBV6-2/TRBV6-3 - TGTGCCAGCAGTTACTCGAGACAGAGACCCATGAACACTGAAGCTTTCTTT CASSYSRQRPMNTEAFF
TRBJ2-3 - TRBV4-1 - TGCGCCAGCAGCCAAGATCCCCGGGATACGCAGTATTTT CASSQDPRDTQYF